Shown below are 32 T cell receptor beta chains from a single sample sequenced in a study of human T cells and chemical hapten exposure. The time point here: patch test 2, 6 weeks after DPC sensitization. Treatment defined: therapeutic diphenylcyclopropenone sensitization with weekly scalp DPC. One entry per CDR3 protein results from TCRdb running MiXCR on the RACE reads. The table shows some 42,000 distinct CDR3 sequences, with 8.5% to 10% occurring only once. The sample consisted of whole blood, taken in connection with sensitization to the hapten diphenylcyclopropenone (DPC). These receptors all stem from a woman aged 40 to 50 with alopecia areata. Some clones in this sample may be carry-over from other donors' samples.

In its sample, this clonotype was seen a few times. This chain uses TRBV12-5 with TRBJ1-2; D not resolved. Germline CDR1 reads LGHNT; CDR2 reads FRNRAP. V lost 0 bases and J 6 bases, leaving 14 bases between the germline ends. There are 15 residues in the CDR3. The CDR3 nucleotides are TGTGCTAGTGGTTTGGTACGAGGGTTTAAGGATGGCTACACCTTC. Its translation is CASGLVRGFKDGYTF. The variable domain in full, completed from reference TRBV12-5 and TRBJ1-2, reads DARVTQTPRHKVTEMGQEVTMRCQPILGHNTVFWYRQTMMQGLELLAYFRNRAPLDDSGMPKDRFSAEMPDATLATLKIQPSEPRDSAVYFCASGLVRGFKDGYTFGSGTRLTVV.

In this sample, this clonotype turned up many times. The chain joins TRBV6-2 or TRBV6-3 to TRBJ1-1; D is perhaps TRBD1 (6 bases). Germline V CDR1 and CDR2: MNHEY, SVGEGT. Deletions cut 0 bases from V and 2 bases from J, with 22 bases between. The CDR3 length is 19 residues. The CDR3 DNA reads TGTGCCAGCAGTTACTCGGTGACAAAGGACAGTTATTTTAACACTGAAGCTTTCTTT. Amino acids: CASSYSVTKDSYFNTEAFF.

This clonotype was seen only a few times. V and J are TRBV7-2 and TRBJ1-3, with 9 bases matching TRBD1. CDR1 and CDR2 (germline): SGHTA, FQGNSA. J was trimmed by 0 bases and V by 5 bases; bases with no gene match: 14. This CDR3 spans 19 amino acids. CDR3 loop: CASSRRPGTGRRSGNTIYF. Here the CDR3 DNA reads TGTGCCAGCAGCCGACGTCCCGGGACAGGGCGCCGCTCTGGAAACACCATATATTTT.

This clonotype was seen many times. J is TRBJ1-2 and V is TRBV18; D not resolved. Germline V gene data show CDR1 as KGHSH and CDR2 as LQKENI. The CDR3 runs 14 residues. The V gene lost 3 bases and the J gene lost 3 bases, with 11 bases spanning the gap. CDR3 sequence reads: CASSPRAEDYGYTF. CDR3 DNA: TGTGCCAGCTCACCGAGAGCGGAGGACTATGGCTACACCTTC. Together with reference TRBV18 and TRBJ1-2, the CDR3 gives the full variable domain: NAGVMQNPRHLVRRRGQEARLRCSPMKGHSHVYWYRQLPEEGLKFMVYLQKENIIDESGMPKERFSAEFPKEGPSILRIQQVVRGDSAAYFCASSPRAEDYGYTFGSGTRLTVV.

The V call is TRBV27, the J call TRBJ1-1, with 8 bases aligning to TRBD1. Losses at the gene ends were 5 bases for V and 3 bases for J; bases not matched to a gene: 8. Germline assignment: CDR1 MNHEY and CDR2 SMNVEV (reference sequence). The CDR3 length is 15 residues. In DNA, the CDR3 is TGTGCCAGCAGTCAAACCGGGACAGGTTACACTGAAGCTTTCTTT. Amino acid sequence: CASSQTGTGYTEAFF.

This clonotype has ten or more counts. The chain links TRBV30 to TRBJ2-4, with D perhaps matching TRBD1 (6 bases). Trimming took 4 bases from V and 0 from J, leaving 16 bases between them. Germline V gene lookup returns CDR1 GTSNPN and CDR2 SVGIG (reference sequence). The CDR3 loop spans 16 amino acids. This CDR3 is CAWNIKGVVAKNIQYF. The CDR3 nucleotides are TGTGCCTGGAACATAAAGGGGGTAGTAGCCAAAAACATTCAGTACTTC.

Ten or more counts support this clonotype. The chain employs TRBV6-2 or TRBV6-3 and TRBJ1-6, with unresolved D. CDR1 is MNHEY and CDR2 is SVGEGT in the germline V gene. Between the trimmed V and J ends, which lost 0 bases and 10 bases, there was a span of 10 bases. The CDR3 has 14 residues. CDR3 DNA: TGTGCCAGCAGTTACTCGACGGACGGATCACCCCTCCACTTT. Translated, it gives CASSYSTDGSPLHF.

This clonotype showed up many times. This chain connects TRBV30 to TRBJ2-7; possibly TRBD2 for D (6 bases). V lost 2 bases to trimming and J lost 4 bases, with 15 bases between them. Germline CDR1 GTSNPN, CDR2 SVGIG (reference sequence). The CDR3 has 14 amino acids. CDR3 sequence reads: CAWSPDGGGYEQYF. The CDR3 DNA reads as TGTGCCTGGAGTCCTGACGGGGGAGGATACGAGCAGTACTTC.

The chain has TRBV24-1 and TRBJ2-3; no definite D call. Germline CDR1 and CDR2: KGHDR and SFDVKD. The CDR3 extends over 12 amino acids. The V end lost 3 bases, the J end lost 7 bases, and 7 bases lay between the germline ends. The CDR3 spells CATSDDLNTQYF. CDR3 DNA sequence: TGTGCCACCAGTGATGACCTCAATACGCAGTATTTT.

This clonotype was picked up many times. The chain is built from TRBV5-1 and TRBJ2-7, with TRBD1 matching 7 bases. V shed 0 bases, J shed 2 bases, and the junction held 2 bases outside the gene matches. This CDR3 has 14 residues. CDR1 is SGHRS and CDR2 is YFSETQ in the germline V gene. The CDR3 loop is CASSLVGTAYEQYF. The CDR3 DNA reads TGCGCCAGCAGCTTGGTGGGGACAGCCTACGAGCAGTACTTC. The full variable domain, with the rest looked up from reference TRBV5-1 and TRBJ2-7, is KAGVTQTPRYLIKTRGQQVTLSCSPISGHRSVSWYQQTPGQGLQFLFEYFSETQRNKGNFPGRFSGRQFSNSRSEMNVSTLELGDSALYLCASSLVGTAYEQYFGPGTRLTVT.

This clonotype occurred a few times. The V and J genes are TRBV7-6 and TRBJ2-2; a weak D match, TRBD1 (6 bases). Germline CDR1 SGHVS, CDR2 FNYEAQ. V lost 6 bases and J 5 bases, leaving 13 bases between the germline ends. There are 14 residues in the CDR3. CDR3 DNA sequence: TGTGCCAGCAGATTCCCGGGGACAACCGGGGAGCTGTTTTTT. Translating it yields CASRFPGTTGELFF.

This clonotype rates as medium-sized. V gene TRBV28 combines with J gene TRBJ2-7; D tentatively reads TRBD1 or TRBD2 (5 bases each). Between the trimmed V and J ends, which lost 3 bases and 4 bases, there was a span of 10 bases. Germline V gives CDR1 MDHEN, CDR2 SYDVKM. This CDR3 spans 13 amino acids. CDR3 protein: CASSLGRGYEQYF. CDR3 sequence (DNA): TGTGCCAGCAGTTTGGGACGTGGGTACGAGCAGTACTTC.

This clonotype was recorded at least ten times. The chain recombines TRBV7-6 with TRBJ2-2; D unclear. This CDR3 spans 13 amino acids. Germline V gene lookup returns CDR1 SGHVS and CDR2 FNYEAQ. Between the trimmed V and J ends, which lost 4 bases and 7 bases, there was a span of 10 bases. This CDR3 reads CASSSVKLGELFF. CDR3 nucleotide sequence: TGTGCCAGCAGCTCAGTCAAGCTCGGGGAGCTGTTTTTT.

This clonotype was counted at least ten times. The V call is TRBV20-1, the J call TRBJ2-1; the D call may be TRBD1 or TRBD2 (6 bases each). The CDR3 is 16 amino acids. With 2 bases removed from V and 4 bases from J, the gap between germline ends came to 18 bases. CDR1 DFQATT and CDR2 SNEGSKA come from the germline V gene (reference sequence). The CDR3 protein is CSARRPLSGAYNEQFF. The CDR3 nucleotides read TGCAGTGCTAGACGCCCCCTCTCGGGGGCTTACAATGAGCAGTTCTTC.

The V call is TRBV6-1, the J call TRBJ2-6; TRBD1 agrees at 7 bases. Per the germline V gene, CDR1 is MNHNS and CDR2 is SASEGT. V was pared by 8 bases and J by 1 base, with 11 bases of the junction left unmatched. The CDR3 has 17 residues. The CDR3, as DNA: TGTGCCAGCGGAACAGGGGTCCGTCCGTCTGGGGCCAACGTCCTGACTTTC. Translated, it gives CASGTGVRPSGANVLTF.

The genes are TRBV3-2 and TRBJ1-6; TRBD1 is taken as the D call from the table, unchecked against the DNA. TRBV3-2 is a recognized pseudogene. The CDR3 consists of 15 residues. In DNA form, the CDR3 reads TGTGCCAGCAGCCAAGAACCCGGTACGAATTCACCCCTCCACTTT. Amino acids: CASSQEPGTNSPLHF.

Remarks on this clonotype: This may come from a read error, since a much larger clone is one base off. The conserved final phenylalanine or tryptophan is absent from the CDR3, which likely points to a read error. This sequence joins TRBV5-1 and TRBJ1-5; possible D gene TRBD1, 5 bases. CDR3 length: 15 residues. Per the germline V gene, CDR1 is SGHRS and CDR2 is YFSETQ. The germline V and J ends were trimmed by 4 bases and 7 bases, with 18 bases remaining between them. The CDR3 DNA sequence: TGCGCCAGCAGCCCCACTCCAGGGATTAGCCAGCCCCAGCATTTA. Amino acid sequence: CASSPTPGISQPQHL.

This clonotype occurred many times. The chain links TRBV6-6 to TRBJ2-1; D call uncertain. Germline V lookup: CDR1 MNHNY, CDR2 SVGAGI (reference sequence). CDR3 length: 12 amino acids. The V end was cut by 0 bases, the J end by 8 bases, with 5 bases between. This CDR3 reads CASSYSPDEQFF. Written as DNA, the CDR3 is TGTGCCAGCAGTTACTCTCCCGATGAGCAGTTCTTC.

This clonotype was picked up a small number of times. V usage is TRBV5-4 and J usage is TRBJ2-6; D gene ambiguous. Germline V lookup: CDR1 SGHNT, CDR2 YYREEE (reference sequence). V shed 4 bases and J shed 3 bases, with 11 bases lying between them. The CDR3 loop spans 15 amino acids. CDR3 nucleotides: TGTGCCAGCAGCCCAACCCTGGGTGGGGCCAACGTCCTGACTTTC. Protein product: CASSPTLGGANVLTF.

Many counts were recorded for this clonotype. The genes are TRBV29-1 and TRBJ2-4; tentative D call: TRBD1 (6 bases). The CDR3 covers 11 residues. CDR1 is SQVTM, CDR2 ANQGSEA, per germline. The ends were cut back, 5 bases at V and 5 bases at J, with 7 bases in the middle. In nucleotides, the CDR3 is TGCAGCGTTTGGACAGAAAACATTCAGTACTTC. Residues: CSVWTENIQYF.

J is TRBJ1-5 and V is TRBV20-1; 8 positions agree with TRBD1. Germline lookup yields CDR1 DFQATT and CDR2 SNEGSKA (reference sequence). The V segment lost 5 bases and the J segment 6 bases; nucleotides outside the gene matches: 9. There are 14 residues in the CDR3. The CDR3 DNA is TGCAGTGCTGCGGGACAGGTAGAGGGTCAGCCCCAGCATTTT. This encodes CSAAGQVEGQPQHF.

This clonotype was detected many times. The chain links TRBV3-1 to TRBJ2-5, with 9 bases identical to TRBD1. The CDR3 has 15 residues. Losses at the gene ends were 1 base for V and 5 bases for J; bases not matched to a gene: 5. The V gene's germline CDR1 is LGHDT and CDR2 YNNKEL (reference sequence). The CDR3 DNA reads as TGTGCCAGCAGCCAAGTCGACAGGGGGACGGAGACCCAGTACTTC. It encodes CASSQVDRGTETQYF.

This sequence joins TRBV7-6 and TRBJ2-3; 8 nucleotides line up with TRBD2. CDR1 SGHVS and CDR2 FNYEAQ come from the germline V gene. The junction had 1 base not matched to a gene; V was cut back by 8 bases and J by 0 bases. CDR3 length: 13 amino acids. The CDR3 DNA reads TGTGCCAGCCAGCGGGGGAGCACAGATACGCAGTATTTT. Translating it yields CASQRGSTDTQYF.

The rearrangement joins TRBV6-1 to TRBJ2-5, with 14 bases identical to TRBD2. Germline loops: CDR1 MNHNS, CDR2 SASEGT. Germline trimming cut 0 bases from V and 2 bases from J; bases unmatched to any gene: 8. This CDR3 comprises 19 residues. CDR3 loop: CASSEAVPGLAGAQETQYF. CDR3 bases: TGTGCCAGCAGTGAAGCTGTCCCGGGACTAGCGGGGGCGCAAGAGACCCAGTACTTC.

In its sample, this clonotype was seen many times. This chain links TRBV7-8 with TRBJ1-1; D gene uncertain. From germline, CDR1 is SGHVS and CDR2 FQNEAQ. V was pared by 1 base and J by 1 base, with 13 bases between. CDR3 length equals 16 residues. CDR3 amino acids: CASSLEGWGGNTEAFF. The CDR3 coding sequence is TGTGCCAGCAGCTTAGAGGGATGGGGAGGGAACACTGAAGCTTTCTTT.

This clonotype was detected ten times or more. CDR3 protein: CASSRLGNTEAFF. The CDR3 nucleotides read TGTGCCAGCAGCCGCCTTGGCAACACTGAAGCTTTCTTT. V gene TRBV3-1 combines with J gene TRBJ1-1; D is unclear. Trimming pared 4 bases from V and 2 bases from J, leaving 8 bases between. Germline V gives CDR1 LGHDT, CDR2 YNNKEL (reference sequence). The CDR3 is 13 amino acids.

This clonotype was seen more than once but under ten times. The V and J genes are TRBV20-1 and TRBJ2-7; TRBD2 aligns across 7 bases. Per germline, CDR1 DFQATT and CDR2 SNEGSKA (reference sequence). The junction had 13 bases not matched to a gene; V was cut back by 3 bases and J by 2 bases. The CDR3 runs to 16 residues. CDR3 sequence: CSASSTAGLPPYEQYF. For the CDR3, the DNA is TGCAGTGCTAGTAGCACAGCGGGGTTACCTCCCTACGAGCAGTACTTC.

Ten or more counts support this clonotype. The rearrangement links TRBV7-6 to TRBJ2-7; D possibly matches TRBD1 or TRBD2 (5 bases each). There are 14 residues in the CDR3. V was clipped by 2 bases and J by 5 bases, with 13 bases between them. Per germline, CDR1 SGHVS and CDR2 FNYEAQ. CDR3: CASSLQPVGDEQYF. CDR3 nucleotide sequence: TGTGCCAGCAGCTTACAGCCAGTGGGGGACGAGCAGTACTTC.

The rearrangement joins TRBV6-4 to TRBJ1-1, with D unclear. Germline CDR1 and CDR2: MRHNA and SNTAGT. V was clipped by 2 bases and J by 6 bases, with 13 bases between them. The CDR3 length is 14 residues. The CDR3 protein is CASSDGPGSAEAFF. In DNA form, the CDR3 reads TGTGCCAGCAGTGACGGACCCGGGAGCGCTGAAGCTTTCTTT.

This clonotype was detected many times. The rearrangement joins TRBV5-6 to TRBJ1-1; tentative D call: TRBD1 (5 bases). Trimming stripped 5 bases from V and 6 bases from J, with 17 bases between. From germline, CDR1 is SGHDT and CDR2 YYEEEE. CDR3 length equals 14 residues. CDR3 DNA: TGTGCCAGCAGTTATGGGAACAGGCACCCTGAAGCTTTCTTT. It translates to CASSYGNRHPEAFF.

This chain connects TRBV5-6 to TRBJ1-2, with 7 bases that match TRBD1. CDR1 and CDR2 from the germline V gene are SGHDT and YYEEEE. The CDR3 totals 14 residues. V dropped 2 bases and J dropped 4; count of bases not matched to a gene: 5. The CDR3 DNA sequence: TGTGCCAGCAGCTTCCCCGACAGGGCCTATGGCTACACCTTC. This encodes CASSFPDRAYGYTF. Complete variable domain (other parts from reference TRBV5-6 and TRBJ1-2): DAGVTQSPTHLIKTRGQQVTLRCSPKSGHDTVSWYQQALGQGPQFIFQYYEEEERQRGNFPDRFSGHQFPNYSSELNVNALLLGDSALYLCASSFPDRAYGYTFGSGTRLTVV.

The J gene is TRBJ2-3, the V gene TRBV5-1, with unresolved D. This CDR3 is 17 amino acids long. From germline, CDR1 is SGHRS and CDR2 YFSETQ. V lost 0 bases to trimming and J lost 4 bases, with 18 bases between them. In DNA form, the CDR3 reads TGCGCCAGCAGCTTGGGGCCAGCTAAGTGGCGCCCAGATACGCAGTATTTT. Translation: CASSLGPAKWRPDTQYF.